This entry concerns a single TCR beta chain. These data originate in a study of blood T cell repertoires in COVID-19. Germline CDR1 and CDR2: MNHEY and SVGAGI. With V trimmed by 6 bases and J by 5 bases, 4 bases remained unmatched. This CDR3 comprises 15 residues. TCRdb keeps only in-frame clones here, not all; method: immunoSEQ multiplex PCR. The repertoire holds tens of thousands of clones, with about 86% as singletons. The clonotype originates from a woman in her sixties or seventies with acute or convalescent COVID-19. J is TRBJ2-3 and V is TRBV6-5; TRBD2 aligns across 14 bases. Sequenced material: peripheral blood. The CDR3 sequence is CASSRTSGRKDTQYF. The CDR3 DNA follows: TGTGCCAGCAGCCGGACTAGCGGGAGGAAAGATACGCAGTATTTT.